This passage covers 26 T cell receptor beta chains from one sample sequenced in a study of Ad26.COV2.S vaccination and SARS-CoV-2 variants. Only in-frame clones appear in the TCRdb table, and some are missing; sequencing was by immunoSEQ multiplex PCR. Of some 45,000 clones in the sample, roughly 80% were seen once. Sequenced material: peripheral blood, taken after recovery from COVID-19. All receptors come from a human donor who had recovered from COVID-19.

The chain carries TRBV19 and TRBJ2-3; D remains unclear. Germline values: CDR1 LNHDA, CDR2 SQIVND (reference sequence). This CDR3 comprises 14 residues. V was trimmed by 5 bases and J by 2 bases, leaving 11 bases between them. Here the CDR3 reads CASSLDGSTDTQYF. As DNA, the CDR3 is TGTGCCAGTAGTCTGGATGGATCCACAGATACGCAGTATTTT.

This clone was counted once. This chain joins TRBV25-1 and TRBJ1-1, with a weak D call TRBD1 (5 bases). The CDR3 runs 12 residues. The V gene lost 4 bases and the J gene lost 7 bases, with 10 bases spanning the gap. The V gene's germline CDR1 is MGHDK and CDR2 SYGVNS. The CDR3 region is CASSGGPDEAFF. Written as DNA, the CDR3 is TGTGCCAGCAGTGGGGGACCGGATGAAGCTTTCTTT.

CDR3 nucleotide sequence: TGTGCCAGCAGCTTAGTACCGGGGCTAGCGGTCTACAATGAGCAGTTCTTC. This encodes CASSLVPGLAVYNEQFF. This chain uses TRBV7-9 with TRBJ2-1; 7 bases are shared with TRBD2. Germline assignment: CDR1 SEHNR and CDR2 FQNEAQ (reference sequence). This CDR3 has 17 amino acids. J lost 3 bases, V lost 1 base, and 9 bases had no gene match.

This clone was seen more than once but under ten times. The genes are TRBV19 and TRBJ1-3, with a weak D call TRBD1 (5 bases). The V end was cut by 5 bases, the J end by 4 bases, with 12 bases between. Per germline, CDR1 LNHDA and CDR2 SQIVND (reference sequence). The CDR3 is 14 amino acids. The CDR3 sequence is CASSYRDGGNTIYF. The CDR3 DNA is TGTGCCAGTAGTTACCGGGACGGCGGAAACACCATATATTTT.

J is TRBJ2-2 and V is TRBV2; a weak D match, TRBD2 (6 bases). Trimming shortened V by 7 bases and J by 4 bases, and 22 bases separated the two germline ends. Germline CDR1 and CDR2: SNHLY and FYNNEI. The CDR3 consists of 17 residues. DNA for the CDR3: TGTGCCAGCACCCGACGGGGCGGGGCCGCGAGCACCGGGGAGCTGTTTTTT. It is translated as CASTRRGGAASTGELFF.

This clone appeared a single time. The chain carries TRBV5-1 and TRBJ1-3; the D gene is possibly TRBD1 (5 bases). There are 16 residues in the CDR3. In germline, CDR1 is SGHRS, CDR2 YFSETQ. Trimming cost V 0 bases and J 0 bases, with 10 bases left between them. The CDR3 coding sequence is TGCGCCAGCAGCTTGGGGGACTTCAACTCTGGAAACACCATATATTTT. Protein product: CASSLGDFNSGNTIYF.

This rearrangement joins TRBV5-1 to TRBJ2-7; D is unresolved. CDR1 and CDR2 (germline): SGHRS, YFSETQ. There are 15 residues in the CDR3. V shed 1 base and J shed 2 bases, with 13 bases lying between them. The CDR3 is CASSLQTGSTYEQYF. CDR3 DNA: TGCGCCAGCAGCTTGCAGACTGGTTCTACCTACGAGCAGTACTTC.

This rearrangement joins TRBV20-1 to TRBJ2-4; possibly TRBD2 for D (5 bases). The CDR3 runs to 14 residues. Trimming took 3 bases from V and 0 from J, leaving 9 bases between them. The germline V gene encodes CDR1 DFQATT and CDR2 SNEGSKA (reference sequence). This CDR3 reads CSASLAGAKNIQYF. The CDR3 DNA is TGCAGTGCTAGTTTGGCGGGAGCCAAAAACATTCAGTACTTC.

DNA of the CDR3: TGTGCCAGCAGCTTCCCGGACAGGATGGAGGGGACTGAAGCTTTCTTT. Translated: CASSFPDRMEGTEAFF. The chain recombines TRBV5-5 with TRBJ1-1; TRBD1 aligns across 7 bases. The CDR3 loop spans 16 amino acids. Germline assignment: CDR1 SGHKS and CDR2 YYEKEE (reference sequence). Trimming removed 2 bases from V and 5 bases from J; junction bases left unmatched: 12.

This chain joins TRBV3-1 (or the pseudogene TRBV3-2) and TRBJ2-1, with D possibly matching TRBD2 (5 bases). This CDR3 comprises 14 residues. The germline V and J ends were trimmed by 0 bases and 9 bases, with 12 bases remaining between them. Looked up from germline, CDR1 is LGHDT and CDR2 is YNNKEL (reference sequence). The CDR3 DNA follows: TGTGCCAGCAGCCAAGAACGACTCCGGGGTGAGCAGTTCTTC. Translation: CASSQERLRGEQFF.

The genes are TRBV11-2 and TRBJ1-2; tentatively, D is TRBD1 (5 bases). Trimming removed 4 bases from V and 4 bases from J, with 10 bases in between. The CDR3 length is 13 residues. Per the germline V gene, CDR1 is SGHAT and CDR2 is FQNNGV. The CDR3 bases are TGTGCCAGCAGCTCTCAGGGAGGCTATGGCTACACCTTC. Its translation: CASSSQGGYGYTF.

This chain connects TRBV30 to TRBJ2-7, with TRBD1 identical over 9 bases. V gave up 7 bases and J gave up 6 bases; unmatched junction bases: 10. Germline V CDR1 and CDR2: GTSNPN, SVGIG (reference sequence). The CDR3 length is 13 residues. CDR3 region: CAFNRDRVSEQYF. The CDR3, as DNA: TGTGCCTTTAACCGGGACAGGGTGTCCGAGCAGTACTTC.

This clone was seen just once. This sequence joins TRBV19 and TRBJ1-1; D remains unclear. The germline CDR1 and CDR2 sequences are LNHDA and SQIVND (reference sequence). V dropped 3 bases and J dropped 1 base, with 9 bases sitting between them. The CDR3 is made up of 14 amino acids. CDR3 nucleotides: TGTGCCAGTAGTATTGGAGTCAGGAACACTGAAGCTTTCTTT. It codes for CASSIGVRNTEAFF.

The chain recombines TRBV12-3 or TRBV12-4 with TRBJ1-2; 7 nucleotides line up with TRBD1. Trimming removed 5 bases from V and 13 bases from J; junction bases left unmatched: 7. This CDR3 has 11 residues. CDR3 amino acids: CASSAIQGITF. CDR3 DNA sequence: TGTGCCAGCAGTGCGATACAGGGGATCACCTTC.

This sequence joins TRBV3-1 (or the pseudogene TRBV3-2) and TRBJ2-3, with unresolved D. Germline V gives CDR1 LGHDT, CDR2 YNNKEL (reference sequence). This CDR3 has 12 amino acids. V was shortened by 4 bases and J by 0 bases, with 2 bases between the two germline ends. The CDR3, as DNA: TGTGCCAGCAGCCTTAGCACAGATACGCAGTATTTT. Amino acids: CASSLSTDTQYF.

This chain connects TRBV24-1 to TRBJ2-2; possible D gene TRBD1, 5 bases. CDR3 size: 14 residues. CDR1 KGHDR and CDR2 SFDVKD come from the germline V gene. V was pared by 5 bases and J by 7 bases, with 13 bases between. The CDR3 reads CATSGAGWDGELFF. The CDR3, as DNA: TGTGCCACCAGTGGGGCAGGGTGGGACGGGGAGCTGTTTTTT.

The rearrangement links TRBV19 to TRBJ1-2; 8 bases are a match to TRBD1. The ends lost 6 bases at V and 4 bases at J; junction bases unmatched: 10. The CDR3 loop spans 15 amino acids. The germline V gene has CDR1 LNHDA and CDR2 SQIVND (reference sequence). As DNA, the CDR3 is TGTGCCAGTAGAGACCGGACAGGGCCCCTCTATGGCTACACCTTC. Translation gives CASRDRTGPLYGYTF.

The V and J genes are TRBV12-3 or TRBV12-4 and TRBJ2-6; D not certain. V shed 7 bases and J shed 0 bases, with 4 bases lying between them. The CDR3 consists of 13 residues. Written as DNA, the CDR3 is TGTGCCAGCAAGGACTCTGGGGCCAACGTCCTGACTTTC. Its translation: CASKDSGANVLTF.

The rearrangement uses TRBV4-1 and TRBJ2-3; no reliable D call. V was shortened by 0 bases and J by 2 bases, with 12 bases between the two germline ends. CDR1 MGHRA and CDR2 YSYEKL come from the germline V gene. The CDR3 covers 16 residues. CDR3 sequence: CASSQEWLTPTDTQYF. As DNA, the CDR3 is TGCGCCAGCAGCCAAGAGTGGCTTACTCCCACAGATACGCAGTATTTT.

The chain couples TRBV7-9 to TRBJ2-2; D unresolved. Germline lookup yields CDR1 SEHNR and CDR2 FQNEAQ (reference sequence). This CDR3 is built from 13 residues. Trimming removed 5 bases from V and 6 bases from J, with 10 bases in between. CDR3 DNA: TGTGCCAGCAGCAAAGACCAGCCCGGGGAGCTGTTTTTT. Translating it yields CASSKDQPGELFF.

The genes are TRBV25-1 and TRBJ1-6; D gene ambiguous. Trimming cost V 2 bases and J 9 bases, with 17 bases left between them. Germline-derived CDR1 and CDR2 are MGHDK and SYGVNS. The CDR3 spans 16 residues. The CDR3 DNA reads as TGTGCCAGCAGTGAACGACCCTCATCTATCCCTTCACCCCTCCACTTT. This sequence encodes CASSERPSSIPSPLHF.

The CDR3 DNA reads as TGTGCCAGCAGCTTGACAGGGGTCACTTCACCCCTCCACTTT. Translated: CASSLTGVTSPLHF. The chain combines TRBV11-2 with TRBJ1-6; 8 positions match TRBD1. V was pared by 3 bases and J by 9 bases, with 4 bases of the junction left unmatched. The CDR3 runs to 14 residues. Germline lookup yields CDR1 SGHAT and CDR2 FQNNGV.

The genes are TRBV24-1 and TRBJ2-7; perhaps TRBD2 as D (6 bases). There are 11 residues in the CDR3. The V gene's germline CDR1 is KGHDR and CDR2 SFDVKD. Trimming shortened V by 5 bases and J by 5 bases, and 6 bases separated the two germline ends. The CDR3 region is CATSGGDEQYF. The CDR3 DNA reads as TGTGCCACCAGTGGGGGGGACGAGCAGTACTTC.

A few counts support this clone. This chain joins TRBV5-1 and TRBJ1-5, with D possibly being TRBD1 (6 bases). CDR1 SGHRS and CDR2 YFSETQ come from the germline V gene. V was cut by 0 bases and J by 5 bases, with 9 bases left in between. The CDR3 length is 14 residues. DNA for the CDR3: TGCGCCAGCAGCTTGGTACCAGGGGATCAGCCCCAGCATTTT. Translated: CASSLVPGDQPQHF.

CDR3 in amino acids: CASSVDERSNTEAFF. In DNA, the CDR3 is TGTGCCAGCAGCGTAGACGAGAGATCGAACACTGAAGCTTTCTTT. The genes are TRBV9 and TRBJ1-1, with D hard to call. This CDR3 region has 15 residues. The V end lost 0 bases, the J end lost 1 base, and 10 bases lay between the germline ends. Per the germline V gene, CDR1 is SGDLS and CDR2 is YYNGEE.

This chain's CDR3 is CASSQGRNEQFF. CDR3 DNA sequence: TGCGCCAGCAGCCAAGGCCGCAATGAGCAGTTCTTC. The J gene is TRBJ2-1, the V gene TRBV4-1; no clear D gene. Germline-derived CDR1 and CDR2 are MGHRA and YSYEKL. The CDR3 length is 12 residues. V lost 1 base, J lost 6 bases, and 4 bases lay in between.